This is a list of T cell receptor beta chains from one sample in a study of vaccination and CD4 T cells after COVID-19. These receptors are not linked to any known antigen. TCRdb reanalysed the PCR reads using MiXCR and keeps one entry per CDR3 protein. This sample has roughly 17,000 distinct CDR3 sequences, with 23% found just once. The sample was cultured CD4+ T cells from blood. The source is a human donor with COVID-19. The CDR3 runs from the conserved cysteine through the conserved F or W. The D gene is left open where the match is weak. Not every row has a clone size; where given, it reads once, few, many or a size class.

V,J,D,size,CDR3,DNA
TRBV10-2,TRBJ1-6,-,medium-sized,CASSESGYSPLHF,TGCGCCAGCAGTGAATCGGGATATTCACCCCTCCACTTT
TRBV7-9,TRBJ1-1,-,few,CASSLAQSNTEAFF,TGTGCCAGCAGCTTAGCTCAATCGAACACTGAAGCTTTCTTT
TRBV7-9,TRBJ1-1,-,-,CASSSLTDREAFF,TGTGCCAGCAGCTCCCTGACGGATAGGGAAGCTTTCTTT
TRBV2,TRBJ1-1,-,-,CASRYRDQNTEAFF,TGTGCCAGCAGATACCGGGACCAGAACACTGAAGCTTTCTTT
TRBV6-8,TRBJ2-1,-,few,CASSPGLSRGNEQFF,TGTGCCAGCAGTCCGGGTCTCTCTAGAGGGAATGAGCAGTTCTTC
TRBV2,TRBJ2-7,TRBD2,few,CASGGDHEQYF,TGTGCCAGCGGGGGGGACCACGAGCAGTACTTC
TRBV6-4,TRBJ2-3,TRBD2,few,CASSEEAGGPTDTQYF,TGTGCCAGCAGTGAGGAAGCGGGGGGGCCCACAGATACGCAGTATTTT
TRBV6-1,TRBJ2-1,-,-,CASSEAFTGVSEQFF,TGTGCCAGCAGTGAAGCGTTTACGGGAGTAAGTGAGCAGTTCTTC
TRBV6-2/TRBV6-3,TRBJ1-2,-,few,CASSYPDSTLSYGYTF,TGTGCCAGCAGTTATCCCGACAGTACCCTTAGCTATGGCTACACCTTC
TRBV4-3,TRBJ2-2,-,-,CASSQQGANTGELFF,TGCGCCAGCAGCCAACAGGGAGCGAACACCGGGGAGCTGTTTTTT
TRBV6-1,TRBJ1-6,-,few,CASFSFSYNSPLHF,TGTGCCAGCTTTTCCTTCTCCTATAATTCACCCCTCCACTTT
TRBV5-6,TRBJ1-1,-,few,CASSFGAGPEAFF,TGTGCCAGCAGCTTCGGTGCAGGCCCTGAAGCTTTCTTT
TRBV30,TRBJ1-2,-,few,CAWSGIRYGYTF,TGTGCCTGGAGTGGAATTCGCTATGGCTACACCTTC
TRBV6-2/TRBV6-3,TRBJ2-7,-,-,CASSPRGEGSYEQYF,TGTGCCAGCAGCCCTAGGGGCGAGGGCTCCTACGAGCAGTACTTC
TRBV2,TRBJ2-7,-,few,CAAGTEQYF,TGTGCCGCCGGTACGGAGCAGTACTTC
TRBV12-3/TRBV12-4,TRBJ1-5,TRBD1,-,CASRWTGSASQPQHF,TGTGCCAGCAGATGGACAGGGTCGGCAAGCCAGCCCCAGCATTTT
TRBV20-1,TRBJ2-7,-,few,CSAPNGGGGYDEQYF,TGCAGTGCTCCGAACGGGGGAGGGGGGTACGACGAGCAGTACTTC
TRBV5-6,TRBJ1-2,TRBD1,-,CASSPGTGGNYGYTF,TGTGCCAGCAGCCCCGGGACAGGGGGGAACTATGGCTACACCTTC
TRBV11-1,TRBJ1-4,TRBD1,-,CASSLDRGWNEKLFF,TGTGCCAGCAGCCTCGACAGGGGGTGGAATGAAAAACTGTTTTTT
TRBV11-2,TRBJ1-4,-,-,CASSLGTLRDEKLFF,TGTGCCAGCAGCTTAGGGACGCTTCGAGATGAAAAACTGTTTTTT
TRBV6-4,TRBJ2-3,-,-,CATSSGTSTDTQYF,TGTGCCACTTCGTCGGGAACTAGCACAGATACGCAGTATTTT
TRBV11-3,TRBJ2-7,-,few,CASSRGGSYEQYF,TGTGCCAGCAGCAGGGGGGGATCCTACGAGCAGTACTTC
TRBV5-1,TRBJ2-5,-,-,CASSLSGRGAETQYF,TGCGCCAGCTCCCTGTCAGGGCGGGGAGCGGAGACCCAGTACTTC
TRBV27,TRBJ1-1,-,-,CASSLLSRDSEAFF,TGTGCCAGCAGTTTACTCTCTAGGGACTCTGAAGCTTTCTTT
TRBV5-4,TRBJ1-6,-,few,CASSLGTLSYNSPLHF,TGTGCCAGCAGCTTGGGGACACTCTCCTATAATTCACCCCTCCACTTT
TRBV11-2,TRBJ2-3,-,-,CASSPPSTDTQYF,TGTGCCAGCAGCCCCCCCAGCACAGATACGCAGTATTTT
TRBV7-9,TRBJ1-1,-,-,CACQAGASGTEAFF,TGTGCCTGTCAGGCGGGGGCCTCGGGGACTGAAGCTTTCTTT
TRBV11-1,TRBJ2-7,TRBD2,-,CASSLGLGSSGGPTKFYEQYF,TGTGCCAGCAGCTTAGGGTTGGGGTCCAGCGGGGGGCCTACGAAGTTCTACGAGCAGTACTTC
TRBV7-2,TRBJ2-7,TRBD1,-,CASSLGTGVYEQYF,TGTGCCAGCAGCTTAGGGACAGGGGTATACGAGCAGTACTTC
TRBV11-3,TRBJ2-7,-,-,CASSLDNLGRTYEQYF,TGTGCCAGCAGCTTAGATAATTTAGGGCGGACCTACGAGCAGTACTTC
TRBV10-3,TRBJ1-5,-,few,CAIRKDLSNQPQHF,TGTGCCATCAGAAAGGATCTTAGCAATCAGCCCCAGCATTTT
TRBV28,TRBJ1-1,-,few,CASSPAGREYTEAFF,TGTGCCAGCAGCCCCGCGGGCAGGGAATACACTGAAGCTTTCTTT
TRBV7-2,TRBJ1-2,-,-,CASSSRVDYGYTF,TGTGCCAGCAGCTCCAGGGTGGACTATGGCTACACCTTC
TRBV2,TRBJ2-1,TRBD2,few,CASSEAGTSGALGQNEQFF,TGTGCCAGCAGTGAAGCCGGGACTAGCGGGGCTCTCGGCCAAAATGAGCAGTTCTTC
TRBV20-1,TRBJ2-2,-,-,CSARKLANTGELFF,TGCAGTGCTAGAAAGTTGGCTAACACCGGGGAGCTGTTTTTT
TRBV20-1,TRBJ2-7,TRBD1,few,CSARPRGPMRQTDSYEQYF,TGCAGTGCTAGACCTAGGGGGCCTATGAGACAGACTGACTCCTACGAGCAGTACTTC
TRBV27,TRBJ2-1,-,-,CASRYRVDLSNEQLF,TGTGCCAGCAGGTACAGGGTAGACCTCTCCAATGAGCAGCTCTTC
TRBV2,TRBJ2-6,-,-,CASNPFSGANVLTF,TGTGCCAGCAATCCGTTCTCTGGGGCCAACGTCCTGACTTTC
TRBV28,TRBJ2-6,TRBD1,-,CASSYGQELTGANVLTF,TGTGCCAGCAGCTACGGACAGGAGCTAACTGGGGCCAACGTCCTGACTTTC
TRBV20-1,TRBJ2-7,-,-,CSARGRSYEQYF,TGCAGTGCTAGGGGCAGAAGCTACGAGCAGTACTTC
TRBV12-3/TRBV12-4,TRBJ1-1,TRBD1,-,CASSPPQGYTEAFF,TGTGCCAGCAGTCCTCCACAGGGGTACACTGAAGCTTTCTTT
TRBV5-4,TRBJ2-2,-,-,CASSLARGSPGTGELFF,TGTGCCAGCAGCTTGGCTCGGGGGTCCCCAGGCACCGGGGAGCTGTTTTTT
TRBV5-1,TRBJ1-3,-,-,CASSLGPSGNTIYF,TGCGCCAGCAGCTTGGGGCCCTCTGGAAACACCATATATTTT
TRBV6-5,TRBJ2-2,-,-,CASSYSPALTGELFF,TGTGCCAGCAGTTACTCACCCGCTCTGACCGGGGAGCTGTTTTTT
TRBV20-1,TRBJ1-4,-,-,CSARGTFNEKLFF,TGCAGTGCTAGAGGCACCTTTAATGAAAAACTGTTTTTT
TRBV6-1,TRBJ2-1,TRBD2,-,CASTTGLASNEQFF,TGTGCCAGCACTACGGGACTAGCGTCCAATGAGCAGTTCTTC
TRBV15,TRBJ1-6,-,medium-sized,CATSRDWGDNSPLHF,TGTGCCACCAGCAGAGATTGGGGGGATAATTCACCCCTCCACTTT
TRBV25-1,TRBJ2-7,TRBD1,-,CASQEPGQGSEQYF,TGTGCCAGCCAAGAGCCGGGACAGGGTAGCGAGCAGTACTTC
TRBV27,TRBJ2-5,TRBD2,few,CARYTPGLANETQYF,TGTGCCAGGTACACCCCGGGACTAGCGAATGAGACCCAGTACTTC
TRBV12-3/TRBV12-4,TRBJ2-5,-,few,CASSPPRGHEETQYF,TGTGCCAGCAGTCCCCCCCGAGGCCACGAAGAGACCCAGTACTTC
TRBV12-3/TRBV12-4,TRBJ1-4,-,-,CASRVTRPEEKLFF,TGTGCCAGCAGAGTCACCAGGCCAGAAGAAAAACTGTTTTTT
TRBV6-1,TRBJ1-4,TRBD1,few,CASSPGQTNEKLFF,TGTGCCAGCAGTCCGGGACAGACTAATGAAAAACTGTTTTTT
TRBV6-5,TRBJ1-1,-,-,CASSYVAGTGTEAFF,TGTGCCAGCAGTTACGTCGCAGGGACGGGCACTGAAGCTTTCTTT
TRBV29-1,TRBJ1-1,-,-,CSVEGQGTEAFF,TGCAGCGTTGAGGGGCAGGGAACTGAAGCTTTCTTT
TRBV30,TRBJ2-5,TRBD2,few,CAWSVRRGGPETQYF,TGTGCCTGGAGTGTGAGGCGGGGGGGCCCAGAGACCCAGTACTTC
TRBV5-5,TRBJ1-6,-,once,CASSLRGSTYNSPLHF,TGTGCCAGCAGCTTGCGCGGCAGCACCTATAATTCACCCCTCCACTTT
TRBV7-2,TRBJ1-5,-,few,CASSSGFSSNQPQHF,TGTGCCAGCAGCTCAGGGTTTTCTAGCAATCAGCCCCAGCATTTT
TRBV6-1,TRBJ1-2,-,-,CASRLSQSYGYTF,TGTGCCAGCAGGCTTTCGCAGTCCTATGGCTACACCTTC
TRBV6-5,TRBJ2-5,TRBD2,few,CASSYGGGQETQYF,TGTGCCAGCAGTTACGGGGGGGGCCAAGAGACCCAGTACTTC